This T cell receptor (beta chain) stems from a study of T cell responses to AZD1222 COVID-19 vaccine. Study-level points and caveats: Recipients of AZD1222 seropositive at baseline numbered only 6 or 7. The donors showed a predominance of white British ancestry and of females, with possible underestimation of clonal diversity. Receipt of two AZD1222 doses was followed by a rise in Spike-specific TCR breadth and depth.

Remarks on this clone: Its antigen is unidentified.

The protocol was immunoSEQ multiplex PCR, while the TCRdb copy is restricted to in-frame clones and leaves out a portion. The sample has around 44,000 clones; approximately 83% are singletons. Analysis merged second doses at about 4 or about 12 weeks. In germline, CDR1 is LGHNA, CDR2 YNFKEQ. This CDR3 comprises 20 residues. The V segment lost 0 bases and the J segment 4 bases; nucleotides outside the gene matches: 17. The chain combines TRBV4-2 with TRBJ2-1; 8 bases line up with TRBD2. The input for sequencing was peripheral blood, taken 28 days after the second AZD1222 dose. The TCR was taken from an adult who received the AZD1222 COVID-19 vaccine. CDR3: CASSQDVSVSSGSIYNEQFF. The DNA for the CDR3 is TGTGCCAGCAGCCAAGATGTTTCCGTTTCCAGCGGGAGTATATACAATGAGCAGTTCTTC.